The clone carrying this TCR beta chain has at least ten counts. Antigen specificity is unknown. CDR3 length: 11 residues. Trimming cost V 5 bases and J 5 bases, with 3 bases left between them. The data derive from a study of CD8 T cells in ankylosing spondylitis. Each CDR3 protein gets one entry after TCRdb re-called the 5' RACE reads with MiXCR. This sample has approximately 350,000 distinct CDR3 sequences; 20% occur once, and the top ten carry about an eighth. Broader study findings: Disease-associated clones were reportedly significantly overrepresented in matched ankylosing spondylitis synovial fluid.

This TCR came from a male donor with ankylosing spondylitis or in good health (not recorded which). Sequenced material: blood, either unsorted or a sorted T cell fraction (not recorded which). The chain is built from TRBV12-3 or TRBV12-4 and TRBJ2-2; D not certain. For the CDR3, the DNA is TGTGCCAGCAGTGGGACCGGGGAGCTGTTTTTT. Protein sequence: CASSGTGELFF.